This TCR beta chain was identified in a study of human T cells and chemical hapten exposure. Across the whole study: A 2 cm by 2 cm inner upper arm patch received 2% DPC for sensitization. Patients having alopecia areata, totalis or universalis were mostly female. Weekly administration of diphenylcyclopropenone to the scalp of patients continued throughout the approximately 23-week study. Per-sample TCR yield variability stemmed mainly from small pooled library volume differences.

This clonotype was recorded many times. The time point was: pre-sensitization, week 0. Documented treatment: therapeutic diphenylcyclopropenone sensitization with weekly scalp DPC. Unseparated into fractions, whole blood served as the source from which total RNA was extracted. Germline CDR1 is SGHAT and CDR2 is FQDESV (reference sequence). The germline V and J ends were trimmed by 2 bases and 4 bases, with 12 bases remaining between them. The CDR3 contains 14 residues. MiXCR, applied by TCRdb to the RACE reads, yields one record per CDR3 protein. The sample shows roughly 34,000 distinct CDR3 sequences, over 9% of them seen only once.

The sample consisted of whole blood, taken in connection with sensitization to the hapten diphenylcyclopropenone (DPC). The TCR originated in a middle-aged man with alopecia areata. Some clones in this sample may be carry-over from other donors' samples. The chain has TRBV11-1 and TRBJ2-7, with D possibly matching TRBD2 (5 bases). Written as DNA, the CDR3 is TGTGCCAGCAGCTTAAGAGAGGGCTGGTACGAGCAGTACTTC. Its protein is CASSLREGWYEQYF.